The entry below describes one T cell receptor beta chain. CDR1 and CDR2 (germline): MNHEY, SVGAGI. The CDR3 has 13 residues. The J segment lost 4 bases and the V segment lost 7 bases, leaving 5 bases of the junction unmatched. The data belong to a study of blood T cell repertoires in COVID-19. The wider study: The United States, Italy and Spain were the sources of the acute and convalescent COVID-19 samples. The analysed material was cDNA or gDNA that came from T cells, B-cell-depleted T cells, or PBMCs.

Per the original methods: Scientists estimated how many nucleated cells there were by amplifying reference gene primers. Repertoires were generated with immunoSEQ multiplex PCR, while TCRdb's copy carries only in-frame clones and drops some. Clone size and the V and J calls come from that table; the DNA yielded D and trimming. The sample yields about 130,000 clones, 65% to 90% seen once. The chain is built from TRBV6-5 and TRBJ2-3; 7 nucleotides agree with TRBD2. The TCR was taken from a woman older than 75 with acute or convalescent COVID-19. The sequencing input was peripheral blood. Written as DNA, the CDR3 is TGTGCCAGCACCGGACTAGTTCCAGATACGCAGTATTTT. This sequence encodes CASTGLVPDTQYF.